One T cell receptor (beta chain) is described in this entry. Its antigen target is currently unknown. Base qualities are not at hand, and no much larger clone is one base apart. The source of the sample is a study of blood T cell repertoires in COVID-19 (TCRdb year 2020). The study in broad terms: Samples from collaborators originated in the United States, Italy and Spain and spanned both the acute and convalescent phases of COVID-19. Samples were obtained from the ongoing ImmuneRACE study (first 160 participants) and from over 1,000 subjects provided by 6 global collaborators. Subjects who had been exposed to COVID-19, were actively infected with it, or had recovered from it provided the deeply sampled blood TCRbeta repertoires that made up the dataset. A freely available public database, intended as a resource for researchers studying the immune response to SARS-CoV-2, is where the repertoires were released. The material from the prospective study consisted of cDNA or gDNA derived from T cells, B-cell-depleted T cells, or PBMCs. The sample metadata nearly always contained a de-identified subject ID, COVID-19 status, age in years and sex. Where HLA class I and class II types were available, the types were taken from metadata supplied by the sample provider, not from assay-based typing. What the study reported, not specific to this receptor: The amount of clinical and demographic metadata varied by source and participant and was provided uncurated.

Based on the germline V gene, the CDR1 and CDR2 sequences are SGDLS and YYNGEE. The CDR3, cysteine through phenylalanine, is 17 amino acids long. CDR3 DNA is the only sequence kept; it has 51 bases, read in frame from the first base. At the junction V is shortened by 3 bases and J by 0 bases, with 16 bases in between. The collaborating institutions used their own protocols to collect whole blood in K2EDTA tubes. For TCRbeta analysis, collaborators shipped samples as frozen whole blood, isolated PBMCs, or DNA extracted from either of those sample types. TCRbeta CDR3 regions were amplified from genomic DNA using the immunoSEQ Assay, a bias-controlled multiplex PCR. Processing in the source paper ran as follows. Within the assay, amplification of reference gene primers was used to estimate how many nucleated cells each sample contained. To quantify the absolute abundance of each unique TCRbeta CDR3 rearrangement, sequence reads were collapsed and filtered. For each sample, productive Simpson clonality was calculated by taking the square root of Simpson's diversity index across productive rearrangements. This immuneACCESS table, as held by TCRdb, lists in-frame sequences with V and J called but not all clones. Of the missing ones, under half trace to an unresolved V gene in checked studies; the others have no known cause. V and J calls and clone size follow that table, whereas D and trimming were derived from the DNA. This sample has a few hundred thousand clones in its table, and 86% of those were observed once. In total, the top ten clones hold roughly 2% of the sample.

The sequence came from a man younger than 45 with active or convalescent COVID-19. The sequencing sample was made of peripheral blood. The V and J genes are TRBV9 and TRBJ1-3; no D gene can be assigned with confidence. This receptor has the CDR3 CASSGPGGATSGNTIYF. The DNA reads TGTGCCAGCAGCGGACCCGGTGGAGCGACCTCTGGAAACACCATATATTTT. With the rest looked up from the reference TRBV9 and TRBJ1-3 genes rather than sequenced, the full variable domain is DSGVTQTPKHLITATGQRVTLRCSPRSGDLSVYWYQQSLDQGLQFLIQYYNGEERAKGNILERFSAQQFPDLHSELNLSSLELGDSALYFCASSGPGGATSGNTIYFGEGSWLTVV.